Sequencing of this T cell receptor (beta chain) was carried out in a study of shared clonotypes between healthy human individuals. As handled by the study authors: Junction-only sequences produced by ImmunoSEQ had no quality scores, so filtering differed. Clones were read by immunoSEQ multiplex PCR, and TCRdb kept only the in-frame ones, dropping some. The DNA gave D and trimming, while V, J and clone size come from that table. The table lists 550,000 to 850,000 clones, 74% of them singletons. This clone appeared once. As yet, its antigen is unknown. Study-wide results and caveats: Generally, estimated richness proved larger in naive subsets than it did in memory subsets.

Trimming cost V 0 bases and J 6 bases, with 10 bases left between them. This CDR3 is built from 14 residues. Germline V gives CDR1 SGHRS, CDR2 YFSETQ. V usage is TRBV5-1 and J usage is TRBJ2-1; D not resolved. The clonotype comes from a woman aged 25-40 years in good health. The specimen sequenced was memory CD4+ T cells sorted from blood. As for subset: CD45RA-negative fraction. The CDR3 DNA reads TGCGCCAGCAGCTTGGTGGTAGATTCCAATGAGCAGTTCTTC. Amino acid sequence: CASSLVVDSNEQFF.